One and the same sample provided the 2 T cell receptor beta chains below, sequenced in a study of OX40 agonist ivuxolimab in advanced cancers. TCRdb keeps only in-frame clones here, not all; method: immunoSEQ multiplex PCR. The table has 80,000 or so clones, approximately 90% seen once. The sample was CD4+ or CD8+ T cells sorted from blood, taken in a trial of the OX40 agonist ivuxolimab. These receptors were collected from an adult with an advanced solid tumor such as melanoma, head and neck, liver or kidney cancer.

The V gene is TRBV6-1, the J gene TRBJ1-5; D is undetermined. Trimming cost V 7 bases and J 4 bases, with 11 bases left between them. The CDR3 is 13 residues long. In germline, CDR1 is MNHNS, CDR2 SASEGT. In DNA form, the CDR3 reads TGTGCCAGCACCCCAAAACCAAATCAGCCCCAGCATTTT. Its translation: CASTPKPNQPQHF.

The chain joins TRBV7-2 to TRBJ1-4, with 9 bases matching TRBD1. Per germline, CDR1 SGHTA and CDR2 FQGNSA. V was clipped by 5 bases and J by 3 bases; unmatched bases: 1. This CDR3 contains 14 residues. The CDR3 bases are TGTGCCAGCAGCAGACAGGGGGCTAATGAAAAACTGTTTTTT. Protein product: CASSRQGANEKLFF.